Below, one TCR beta chain is given with its context. Original processing methods: The authors estimated nucleated cell counts from reference gene primer amplification. Using immunoSEQ multiplex PCR, the repertoire was profiled, and TCRdb retains in-frame clones only, with some absent. V, J and clone size derive from that table, while D and trimming were established from the DNA sequence. The sample records some 390,000 clones, about nine tenths being singletons. The sample originates from a study of blood T cell repertoires in COVID-19. About the study: The United States, Italy and Spain supplied acute and convalescent COVID-19 samples.

Recruits, aged roughly 18 to 90 years, lived in 24 US areas. Cohort assignment relied on participant-reported clinical history. The germline CDR1 and CDR2 sequences are MNHEY and SVGAGI. V gave up 2 bases and J gave up 5 bases; unmatched junction bases: 4. The CDR3 loop spans 15 amino acids. The chain combines TRBV6-5 with TRBJ1-5, with 9 bases fitting TRBD1. This sequence originates from a woman aged 25 to 39 who had recovered from COVID-19. The sequencing input was PBMCs or T cells enriched from blood (not recorded which). As DNA, the CDR3 is TGTGCCAGCAGTTACACCTGGACAGGGGATCAGCCCCAGCATTTT. Its protein product is CASSYTWTGDQPQHF.